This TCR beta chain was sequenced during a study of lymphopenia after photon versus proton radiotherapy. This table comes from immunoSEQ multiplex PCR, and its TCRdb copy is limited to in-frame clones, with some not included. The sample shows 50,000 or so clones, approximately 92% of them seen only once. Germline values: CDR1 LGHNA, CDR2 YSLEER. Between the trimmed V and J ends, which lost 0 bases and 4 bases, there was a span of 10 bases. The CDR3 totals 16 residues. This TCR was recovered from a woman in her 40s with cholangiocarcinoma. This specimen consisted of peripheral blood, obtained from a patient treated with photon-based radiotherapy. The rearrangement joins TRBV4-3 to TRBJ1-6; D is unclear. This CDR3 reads CASSQEGKPYNSPLHF. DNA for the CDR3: TGCGCCAGCAGCCAAGAGGGGAAACCGTATAATTCACCCCTCCACTTT.